These 6 T cell receptor beta chains were sequenced from one sample in a study of CD8+CD57+ T cells in acquired aplastic anemia (dated by TCRdb to between 2018 and 2020). The instrument given in TCRdb is Illumina HiSeq 2000. Genomic DNA was used as template for profiling of TCR beta VDJ combinations and CDR3 sequences. TCRdb's own reprocessing of the public reads used fastp at Q25 and MiXCR and kept productive beta chains. CDR3 protein duplicates are merged, each entry listing the most common genes and DNA. This sample gives 180,000 or so distinct CDR3 sequences in total; 55% to 65% of them show up just once. About 42% of the sample belongs to the ten largest clones. The patients picked for sequencing were ones in whom flow cytometry had shown an expansion of CD8+CD57+ cells. Sequencing used sorted CD4+, CD8+, or CD8+CD57+ T cells (not recorded which) from PBMCs. The receptor source for this set is a human donor with aplastic anemia.

The chain carries TRBV3-1 and TRBJ1-2, with D tentatively TRBD1 (5 bases). Trimming removed 0 bases from V and 8 bases from J, with 10 bases in between. This CDR3 has 13 residues. Looked up from germline, CDR1 is LGHDT and CDR2 is YNNKEL (reference sequence). For the CDR3, the DNA is TGTGCCAGCAGCCAAGAGGGACCCCTCGGCTACACCTTC. Translated, it gives CASSQEGPLGYTF. Complete variable domain (other parts from reference TRBV3-1 and TRBJ1-2): DTAVSQTPKYLVTQMGNDKSIKCEQNLGHDTMYWYKQDSKKFLKIMFSYNNKELIINETVPNRFSPKSPDKAHLNLHINSLELGDSAVYFCASSQEGPLGYTFGSGTRLTVV.

This clonotype was recorded many times. The chain links TRBV5-8 to TRBJ1-5; D remains unclear. The CDR3 runs to 11 residues. CDR1 and CDR2 (germline): SGHTS, YDEGEE. V shed 0 bases and J shed 6 bases, with 1 base lying between them. This CDR3 reads CASSLVQPQHF. CDR3 in DNA: TGTGCCAGCAGCTTGGTTCAGCCCCAGCATTTT.

This clonotype has a count of ten or more. The chain carries TRBV5-5 and TRBJ2-7; 9 positions match TRBD2. The length of the CDR3 is 15 residues. CDR1 and CDR2 (germline): SGHKS, YYEKEE (reference sequence). Germline trimming cut 4 bases from V and 0 bases from J; bases unmatched to any gene: 5. In nucleotides, the CDR3 is TGTGCCAGCAGCGATATAGCGGGGGTCTCCTACGAGCAGTACTTC. Its protein is CASSDIAGVSYEQYF.

CDR3 in DNA: TGCAGTGCTAGAGGGATGTGGGGGGAGACCCAGTACTTC. This sequence encodes CSARGMWGETQYF. This chain joins TRBV20-1 and TRBJ2-5; either TRBD1 or TRBD2 may fit D (5 bases each). The germline CDR1 and CDR2 sequences are DFQATT and SNEGSKA (reference sequence). The CDR3 is 13 amino acids. The ends were cut back, 1 base at V and 5 bases at J, with 11 bases in the middle.

J is TRBJ2-1 and V is TRBV7-8, with D uncertain. Deletions cut 5 bases from V and 8 bases from J, with 10 bases between. CDR1 and CDR2 from the germline V gene are SGHVS and FQNEAQ. CDR3 length equals 12 residues. CDR3 sequence reads: CASSTDPDEQFF. CDR3 nucleotide sequence: TGTGCCAGCAGCACAGATCCGGATGAGCAGTTCTTC.

The rearrangement uses TRBV20-1 and TRBJ2-7; D is ambiguous. The ends were cut back, 1 base at V and 1 base at J, with 5 bases in the middle. The germline V gene encodes CDR1 DFQATT and CDR2 SNEGSKA (reference sequence). There are 12 residues in the CDR3. CDR3 nucleotides: TGCAGTGCTAGAGGGGCGTCCTACGAGCAGTACTTC. The encoded protein is CSARGASYEQYF.